The 15 T cell receptor beta chains below come from one sample, sequenced in a study of blood T cell repertoires in COVID-19. TCRdb's table, derived via immunoSEQ multiplex PCR, lists solely in-frame clones and lacks some. Of around 300,000 clones in the sample, about nine tenths were seen once. Material: peripheral blood. These receptors all come from a woman aged 40 to 55 who had recovered from COVID-19.

The chain combines TRBV28 with TRBJ2-3; TRBD2 matches at 9 bases. The CDR3 contains 12 residues. V was pared by 5 bases and J by 9 bases, with 3 bases of the junction left unmatched. Germline V lookup: CDR1 MDHEN, CDR2 SYDVKM. CDR3: CASSVTSGTQYF. In DNA form, the CDR3 reads TGTGCCAGCAGTGTAACTAGCGGGACGCAGTATTTT.

The rearrangement joins TRBV27 to TRBJ2-5; 9 nucleotides agree with TRBD1. Germline CDR1 is MNHEY and CDR2 is SMNVEV (reference sequence). The CDR3 is 14 amino acids. V shed 6 bases and J 5 bases; nucleotides not matched to a gene: 7. CDR3 in DNA: TGTGCCAGCAGCACGGGACAGGGCCTGGAGACCCAGTACTTC. Its protein is CASSTGQGLETQYF.

In its sample, this clone was seen once. The chain is built from TRBV3-1 (or the pseudogene TRBV3-2) and TRBJ2-1; tentative D call: TRBD1 (5 bases). The germline V and J ends were trimmed by 4 bases and 0 bases, with 10 bases remaining between them. The CDR3 runs 15 residues. Germline V CDR1 and CDR2: LGHDT, YNNKEL (reference sequence). For the CDR3, the DNA is TGTGCCAGCAGCCCAGGGTTCCCCTCCTACAATGAGCAGTTCTTC. It codes for CASSPGFPSYNEQFF.

The rearrangement links TRBV30 to TRBJ1-2; the match to TRBD1 covers 8 bases. From germline, CDR1 is GTSNPN and CDR2 SVGIG (reference sequence). Trimming cost V 0 bases and J 7 bases; bases outside gene matches: 7. The CDR3 covers 14 residues. Here the CDR3 reads CAWSVQGEWVGYTF. CDR3 bases: TGTGCCTGGAGTGTACAGGGGGAGTGGGTTGGCTACACCTTC.

This chain uses TRBV11-3 with TRBJ2-7, with 12 bases aligning to TRBD2. This CDR3 region has 16 residues. Germline V CDR1 and CDR2: SGHNT, YENEEA. Trimming at V came to 4 bases and at J to 2 bases, leaving 6 bases not matched to a gene. The CDR3 sequence: CASSSTPSGRAYEQYF. CDR3 DNA: TGTGCCAGCAGCTCGACCCCTAGCGGGAGGGCCTACGAGCAGTACTTC. The entire variable domain, with the rest obtained from reference TRBV11-3 and TRBJ2-7, is as follows: EAGVVQSPRYKIIEKKQPVAFWCNPISGHNTLYWYLQNLGQGPELLIRYENEEAVDDSQLPKDRFSAERLKGVDSTLKIQPAELGDSAVYLCASSSTPSGRAYEQYFGPGTRLTVT.

The rearrangement joins TRBV3-1 (or the pseudogene TRBV3-2) to TRBJ1-2; a possible D gene is TRBD1 (5 bases). The ends were cut back, 1 base at V and 4 bases at J, with 13 bases in the middle. The V gene's germline CDR1 is LGHDT and CDR2 YNNKEL (reference sequence). The CDR3 is 15 amino acids. The CDR3 DNA is TGTGCCAGCAGCCAAGGGGCAGGACACCTCTATGGCTACACCTTC. Amino acids: CASSQGAGHLYGYTF.

This chain uses TRBV5-1 with TRBJ2-2; 9 nucleotides align to TRBD1. Looked up from germline, CDR1 is SGHRS and CDR2 is YFSETQ. The CDR3 is made up of 17 amino acids. With 6 bases clipped from V and 6 bases from J, the junction kept 15 bases outside the gene matches. The DNA of the CDR3 is TGCGCCAGCACCCCATTGCCGGGACAGGGCCCGGCCGGGGAGCTGTTTTTT. Translation: CASTPLPGQGPAGELFF. Drawing the rest from reference TRBV5-1 and TRBJ2-2, the complete variable domain is KAGVTQTPRYLIKTRGQQVTLSCSPISGHRSVSWYQQTPGQGLQFLFEYFSETQRNKGNFPGRFSGRQFSNSRSEMNVSTLELGDSALYLCASTPLPGQGPAGELFFGEGSRLTVL.

The chain combines TRBV5-1 with TRBJ2-2, with 12 bases matching TRBD2. Germline lookup yields CDR1 SGHRS and CDR2 YFSETQ. Trimming at V came to 0 bases and at J to 0 bases, leaving 6 bases not matched to a gene. This CDR3 is built from 19 residues. CDR3 region: CASSLVSSGRASNTGELFF. The CDR3 bases are TGCGCCAGCAGCTTGGTATCTAGCGGGAGGGCCTCGAACACCGGGGAGCTGTTTTTT.

The chain joins TRBV7-9 to TRBJ2-5; TRBD2 might be the D (5 bases). Germline V gene data show CDR1 as SEHNR and CDR2 as FQNEAQ (reference sequence). The CDR3 covers 14 residues. V was cut by 1 base and J by 2 bases, with 8 bases left in between. The CDR3 DNA is TGTGCCAGCAGCTTAGGGACTGCACAAGAGACCCAGTACTTC. It encodes CASSLGTAQETQYF. The entire variable domain, with the rest obtained from reference TRBV7-9 and TRBJ2-5, is as follows: DTGVSQNPRHKITKRGQNVTFRCDPISEHNRLYWYRQTLGQGPEFLTYFQNEAQLEKSRLLSDRFSAERPKGSFSTLEIQRTEQGDSAMYLCASSLGTAQETQYFGPGTRLLVL.

This clone came up once. This chain links TRBV5-1 with TRBJ2-6; possibly TRBD1 for D (6 bases). The CDR3 sequence is 16 residues long. V was cut by 4 bases and J by 4 bases, with 15 bases left in between. Per germline, CDR1 SGHRS and CDR2 YFSETQ. The CDR3 nucleotides read TGCGCCAGCAGCCTAACAGGGTTGTCCGGGGCCAACGTCCTGACTTTC. Protein product: CASSLTGLSGANVLTF.

The CDR3 DNA follows: TGTGCCAGCAGTTTTAATACAGACGAGCAGTACTTC. This sequence encodes CASSFNTDEQYF. The genes are TRBV28 and TRBJ2-7; D unclear. The V end was cut by 3 bases, the J end by 5 bases, with 8 bases between. The CDR3 runs 12 residues. The germline gives CDR1 MDHEN, CDR2 SYDVKM.

The chain joins TRBV7-3 to TRBJ2-3, with 11 bases that match TRBD1. V shed 2 bases and J 1 base; nucleotides not matched to a gene: 2. There are 16 residues in the CDR3. The germline V gene has CDR1 SGHTA and CDR2 FQGTGA. The CDR3 nucleotides are TGTGCCAGCAGCTTAGGGACAGGGGGAGGCACAGATACGCAGTATTTT. Protein: CASSLGTGGGTDTQYF.

J is TRBJ2-5 and V is TRBV7-2; D might be TRBD2 (5 bases). Between the trimmed V and J ends, which lost 5 bases and 1 base, there was a span of 17 bases. From germline, CDR1 is SGHTA and CDR2 FQGNSA. This CDR3 is 16 amino acids long. The CDR3 is CASSPRPSGSQETQYF. As DNA, the CDR3 is TGTGCCAGCAGCCCTCGGCCCTCTGGGAGCCAAGAGACCCAGTACTTC.

This chain links TRBV4-1 with TRBJ2-7; D gene unclear. Germline V gives CDR1 MGHRA, CDR2 YSYEKL. Trimming left V 4 bases short and J 1 base short, with 14 bases between. The CDR3 extends over 15 amino acids. In DNA form, the CDR3 reads TGCGCCAGCAGCCTTGGTCCCGAGAGGTCCTACGAGCAGTACTTC. It specifies CASSLGPERSYEQYF.

This clone was observed once. The chain carries TRBV19 and TRBJ1-2, with 7 bases matching TRBD1. The ends lost 7 bases at V and 3 bases at J; junction bases unmatched: 8. This CDR3 comprises 14 residues. Germline V gene data show CDR1 as LNHDA and CDR2 as SQIVND (reference sequence). CDR3 bases: TGTGCCAGTACCCCCGGGGACAGTGACTATGGCTACACCTTC. Translating it yields CASTPGDSDYGYTF.